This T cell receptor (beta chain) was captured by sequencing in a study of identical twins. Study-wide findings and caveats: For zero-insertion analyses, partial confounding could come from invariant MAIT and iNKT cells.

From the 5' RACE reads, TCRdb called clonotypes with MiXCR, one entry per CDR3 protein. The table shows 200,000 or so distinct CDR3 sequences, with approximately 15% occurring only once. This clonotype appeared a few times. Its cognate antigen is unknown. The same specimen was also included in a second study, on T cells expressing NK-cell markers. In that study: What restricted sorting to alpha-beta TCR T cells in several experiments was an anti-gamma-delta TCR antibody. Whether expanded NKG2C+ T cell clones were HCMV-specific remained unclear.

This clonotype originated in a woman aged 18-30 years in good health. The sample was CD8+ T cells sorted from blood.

The CDR3 sequence: CASRVSNNEQFF. The CDR3 region has the DNA TGTGCCAGCAGGGTCAGTAACAATGAGCAGTTCTTC. V gene TRBV27 combines with J gene TRBJ2-1, with no clear D. Germline values: CDR1 MNHEY, CDR2 SMNVEV (reference sequence). There are 12 residues in the CDR3. V dropped 6 bases and J dropped 5 bases, with 8 bases sitting between them.